These T cell receptor beta chains were read from a single sample in a study of T cell responses to AZD1222 COVID-19 vaccine. Assay: immunoSEQ multiplex PCR; the TCRdb copy retains only in-frame clones and omits some. The data show roughly 130,000 clones, with around 94% seen just once and 1.7% held by the top ten. The source material was peripheral blood, sampled on day 0 of AZD1222 vaccination. The source is an adult in good health. The conserved cysteine and the conserved F or W are not part of the CDR3 here. The order of the fields is J gene, CDR3 length, V gene, CDR3 protein.

J: TRBJ1-2; length: 14; V: TRBV4-1; CDR3: ASSPQDRATNYGYT
J: TRBJ2-3; length: 16; V: TRBV24-1; CDR3: ATSDHLTSGRPTDTQY
J: TRBJ2-1; length: 12; V: TRBV4-3; CDR3: ASSQSYGGNEQF
J: TRBJ2-5; length: 10; V: TRBV20-1; CDR3: SASAVLETQY
J: TRBJ1-2; length: 11; V: TRBV5-4; CDR3: ASSLAFREGYT
J: TRBJ2-1; length: 14; V: TRBV11-1; CDR3: ASSPPGARSYNEQF
J: TRBJ2-1; length: 16; V: TRBV11-2; CDR3: ASSFGVRAPSSYNEQF
J: TRBJ1-1; length: 10; V: TRBV7-9; CDR3: ASSRGGRGAF
J: TRBJ1-3; length: 13; V: TRBV30; CDR3: AWSAGQGGGNTIY
J: TRBJ1-1; length: 12; V: TRBV5-1; CDR3: ASSISTMNTEAF
J: TRBJ1-2; length: 13; V: TRBV4-1; CDR3: ASSQVVQGFGGYT
J: TRBJ1-1; length: 12; V: TRBV6-6; CDR3: ASRKSGENTEAF
J: TRBJ2-1; length: 15; V: TRBV27; CDR3: ASSLAGGLNPYNEQF
J: TRBJ2-2; length: 13; V: TRBV19; CDR3: ASSIWQSSTGELF
J: TRBJ2-5; length: 14; V: TRBV18; CDR3: ASSPPNGGILETQY
J: TRBJ1-4; length: 13; V: TRBV18; CDR3: ASSPTGARNEKLF
J: TRBJ2-2; length: 14; V: TRBV18; CDR3: ASSRLTGANTGELF
J: TRBJ1-1; length: 14; V: TRBV27; CDR3: ASSRPGTGPNTEAF
J: TRBJ2-3; length: 16; V: TRBV21-1; CDR3: ASVQDFALMTSTDTQY
J: TRBJ1-2; length: 11; V: TRBV6-1; CDR3: AARQGLEWGYT
J: TRBJ2-3; length: 14; V: TRBV5-1; CDR3: ASSSGGASGTDTQY
J: TRBJ1-2; length: 9; V: TRBV5-6; CDR3: ASSLEQGYT
J: TRBJ1-5; length: 13; V: TRBV3-1/TRBV3-2; CDR3: ASSQGAGGNQPQH
J: TRBJ2-5; length: 14; V: TRBV30; CDR3: AWSRVAVGYRETQY
J: TRBJ1-4; length: 10; V: TRBV7-9; CDR3: ASSLGLGSVF
J: TRBJ2-6; length: 14; V: TRBV5-4; CDR3: ASSFIRGAGANVLT
J: TRBJ1-2; length: 11; V: TRBV7-9; CDR3: ASSPGQAYGYT
J: TRBJ1-1; length: 10; V: TRBV2; CDR3: ATGWQGPEAF
J: TRBJ1-1; length: 13; V: TRBV11-3; CDR3: ASSFSGTANTEAF
J: TRBJ1-5; length: 13; V: TRBV7-2; CDR3: ASSLVAVSNQPQH
J: TRBJ1-5; length: 10; V: TRBV6-5; CDR3: ASSLRLRPQH